The rows below give T cell receptor beta chains drawn from one sample of a study of identical twins. TCRdb reprocessed the 5' RACE reads with MiXCR, giving one entry per CDR3 protein. The sample has around 280,000 distinct CDR3 sequences; about 8.9% are singletons. The same sample was also used in a study of yellow fever vaccine responses in identical twins.

Sequencing input: memory (CD45RO+) T cells sorted from blood. These receptors were obtained from a woman aged 18-35 years in good health. CDR3s include the opening cysteine and the closing phenylalanine or tryptophan. Each record gives: V gene, J gene, CDR3 protein.

TRBV20-1	TRBJ2-2	CSARTSGANTGELFF
TRBV10-3	TRBJ2-4	CAISDRDGAKNIQYF
TRBV5-1	TRBJ1-1	CASSFRGMNTEAFF
TRBV10-3	TRBJ1-2	CAISEVPGIGYTF
TRBV3-1	TRBJ1-6	CASSPTSSSPLHF
TRBV15	TRBJ2-7	CATSRAGSYEQYF
TRBV2	TRBJ1-1	CASRGDTLNTEAFF
TRBV20-1	TRBJ1-2	CSARALTGTGDLGYTF
TRBV5-6	TRBJ1-3	CASSFFPEAGNTIYF
TRBV27	TRBJ2-1	CASSFVGGRRNEQFF
TRBV5-1	TRBJ2-5	CASSLGFQETQYF
TRBV10-3	TRBJ1-4	CAISENRGQGLFF
TRBV14	TRBJ2-5	CASSQALAGRETQYF
TRBV10-3	TRBJ2-7	CAISESIFRGPRMEQYF
TRBV2	TRBJ1-2	CASKGRVDLGYTF
TRBV2	TRBJ2-2	CASSGSVYTGELYF
TRBV5-1	TRBJ2-1	CASSLVLAGALGEQFF
TRBV20-1	TRBJ2-3	CSAPRPGLRTDTQYF
TRBV12-3/TRBV12-4	TRBJ1-1	CASRFKGGAGEAFF
TRBV12-3/TRBV12-4	TRBJ1-4	CASSLVTGGEKLFF
TRBV18	TRBJ2-2	CASSSSGSNTGELFF
TRBV20-1	TRBJ2-5	CSARVGEGRETQYF
TRBV6-1	TRBJ2-2	CASIPLANTGELFF
TRBV20-1	TRBJ2-5	CSARDSGGAGETQYF
TRBV20-1	TRBJ2-5	CSASTTRRETQYF
TRBV7-8	TRBJ2-7	CASSLEGLGYEQYF
TRBV19	TRBJ2-7	CASSHRREGPNEQYF
TRBV2	TRBJ2-5	CASSVQAETQYF
TRBV7-8	TRBJ1-6	CASRDRNLLNSPLHF
TRBV29-1	TRBJ2-5	CSVEPGTSMGVYETQYF
TRBV29-1	TRBJ1-3	CSVEARGNTIYF
TRBV4-2	TRBJ2-2	CASSQDSGRAAGELFF
TRBV29-1	TRBJ2-5	CSAGTGGQETQYF
TRBV5-8	TRBJ1-5	CASSLARTAQHF
TRBV25-1	TRBJ1-5	CASGEGGQGQPQHF
TRBV18	TRBJ1-5	CASSPDRGGPQHF
TRBV7-2	TRBJ1-3	CASSLETGAGNTIYF
TRBV2	TRBJ2-3	CASSDLSSGALGTQYF
TRBV11-2	TRBJ2-3	CASSPVGGLSTDTQYF
TRBV2	TRBJ2-1	CASSVAYEQFF
TRBV27	TRBJ2-5	CASRWGSQETQYF
TRBV7-8	TRBJ2-1	CASSSDRGYYNEQFF
TRBV28	TRBJ2-7	CASRPGQANYEQYF
TRBV7-3	TRBJ2-3	CASSLMVTDTQYF
TRBV28	TRBJ1-5	CASLGFGGENQPQHF
TRBV6-5	TRBJ1-6	CASSYGRDYNSPLHF
TRBV6-4	TRBJ2-1	CASSEGLENNEQFF
TRBV6-1	TRBJ2-6	CASSLAGSSGANVLTF
TRBV3-1	TRBJ2-7	CASSQDSGGLYEQYF
TRBV12-5	TRBJ2-2	CASGDRGELFF
TRBV7-3	TRBJ2-1	CASSLTGGLAFHEQFF
TRBV28	TRBJ1-5	CASSLLDRGQHF
TRBV27	TRBJ2-1	CASRSLAGIGEQFF
TRBV2	TRBJ2-1	CASSERGYNEQFF
TRBV5-6	TRBJ2-3	CASSPLGGTDTQYF
TRBV12-3/TRBV12-4	TRBJ2-2	CASSFLAATGELFF
TRBV12-3/TRBV12-4	TRBJ2-5	CASSPGTPRETQYF